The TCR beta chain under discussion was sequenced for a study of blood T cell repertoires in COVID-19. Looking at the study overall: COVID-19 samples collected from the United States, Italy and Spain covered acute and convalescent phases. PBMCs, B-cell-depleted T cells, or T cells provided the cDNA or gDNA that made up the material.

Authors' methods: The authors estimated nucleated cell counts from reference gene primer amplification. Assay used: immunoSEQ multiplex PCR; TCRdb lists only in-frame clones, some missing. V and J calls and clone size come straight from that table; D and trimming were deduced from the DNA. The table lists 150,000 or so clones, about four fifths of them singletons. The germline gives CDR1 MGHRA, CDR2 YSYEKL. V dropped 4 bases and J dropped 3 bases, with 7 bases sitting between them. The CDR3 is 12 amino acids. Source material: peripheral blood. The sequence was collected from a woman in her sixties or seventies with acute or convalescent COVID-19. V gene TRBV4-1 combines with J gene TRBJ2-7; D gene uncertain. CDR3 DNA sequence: TGCGCCAGCAGCCTAAGCCGCTACGAGCAGTACTTC. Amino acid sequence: CASSLSRYEQYF.